This T cell receptor beta chain was recovered during a study of blood T cell repertoires in COVID-19. Losses at the gene ends were 4 bases for V and 6 bases for J; bases not matched to a gene: 6. Germline assignment: CDR1 LGHNA and CDR2 YNFKEQ. The CDR3 spans 16 residues. The protocol was immunoSEQ multiplex PCR, while the TCRdb copy is restricted to in-frame clones and leaves out a portion. Of 300,000 to 500,000 clones in the sample, approximately 86% were seen once. Participants, 18 to 89 years old, spanned approximately 26 US areas. The chain recombines TRBV4-2 with TRBJ2-1; TRBD2 aligns across 13 bases. The clonotype was recovered from a woman in her thirties or forties with acute COVID-19. Sequencing was carried out using PBMCs or T cells enriched from blood (not recorded which). The CDR3 here is CASSRAGLAGVNEQFF. CDR3 sequence (DNA): TGTGCCAGCAGCCGGGCAGGACTAGCGGGGGTCAATGAGCAGTTCTTC.